This entry features one T cell receptor (beta chain) sequence. What it recognizes is unknown. The germline V gene has CDR1 SGHKS and CDR2 YYEKEE (reference sequence). There are 14 residues in the CDR3. The V end was cut by 0 bases, the J end by 5 bases, with 11 bases between. TCRdb re-called the RT-PCR reads through MiXCR, storing one row per CDR3 protein. This sample yields around 710,000 distinct CDR3 sequences, of which 11% to 15% are seen a single time; around 7% belongs to the top ten. The record originates from a study of response to subunit inactivated influenza vaccine. Study-level results: T cells newly recruited by each seasonal influenza vaccination are few, the authors suggested.

The clonotype originates from a man aged 50 to 60 who received an inactivated influenza vaccine. The material was PBMCs from blood, obtained 14 days before vaccination. V is TRBV5-5 and J is TRBJ2-5; TRBD1 might be the D (5 bases). The CDR3 sequence is CASSLDRNSETQYF. The CDR3, as DNA: TGTGCCAGCAGCTTGGACAGGAACTCGGAGACCCAGTACTTC.